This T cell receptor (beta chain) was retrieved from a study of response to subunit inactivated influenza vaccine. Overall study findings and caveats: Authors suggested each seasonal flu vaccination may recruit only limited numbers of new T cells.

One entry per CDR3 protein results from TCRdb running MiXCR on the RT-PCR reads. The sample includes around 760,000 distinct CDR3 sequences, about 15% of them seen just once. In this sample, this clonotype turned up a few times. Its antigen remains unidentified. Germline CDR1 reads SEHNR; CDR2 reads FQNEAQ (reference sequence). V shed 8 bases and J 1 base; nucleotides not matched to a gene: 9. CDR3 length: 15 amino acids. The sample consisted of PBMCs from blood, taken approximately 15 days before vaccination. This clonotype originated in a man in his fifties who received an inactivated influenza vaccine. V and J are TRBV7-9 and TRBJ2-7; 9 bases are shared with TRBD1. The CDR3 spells CASGLTGTGSYEQYF. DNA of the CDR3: TGTGCCAGCGGATTAACCGGGACAGGGTCCTACGAGCAGTACTTC. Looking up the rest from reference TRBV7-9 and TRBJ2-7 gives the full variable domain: DTGVSQNPRHKITKRGQNVTFRCDPISEHNRLYWYRQTLGQGPEFLTYFQNEAQLEKSRLLSDRFSAERPKGSFSTLEIQRTEQGDSAMYLCASGLTGTGSYEQYFGPGTRLTVT.